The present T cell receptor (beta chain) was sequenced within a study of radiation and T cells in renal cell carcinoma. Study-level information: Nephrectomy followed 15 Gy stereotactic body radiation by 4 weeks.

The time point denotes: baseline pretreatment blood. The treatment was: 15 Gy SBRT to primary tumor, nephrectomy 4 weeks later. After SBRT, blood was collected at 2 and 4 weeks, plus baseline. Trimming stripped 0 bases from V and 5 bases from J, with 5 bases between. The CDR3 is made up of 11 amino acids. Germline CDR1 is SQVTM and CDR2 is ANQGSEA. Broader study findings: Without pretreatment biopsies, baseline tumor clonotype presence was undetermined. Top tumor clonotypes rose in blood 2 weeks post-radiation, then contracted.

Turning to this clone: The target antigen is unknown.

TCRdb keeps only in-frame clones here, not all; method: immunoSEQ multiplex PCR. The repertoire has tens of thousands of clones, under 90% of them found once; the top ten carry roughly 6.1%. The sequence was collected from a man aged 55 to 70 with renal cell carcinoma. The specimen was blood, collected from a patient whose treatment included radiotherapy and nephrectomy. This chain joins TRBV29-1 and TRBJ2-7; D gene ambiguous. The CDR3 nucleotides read TGCAGCGTTGAAGACGTTGACGAGCAGTACTTC. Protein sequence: CSVEDVDEQYF.